One and the same sample provided the 14 T cell receptor beta chains below, sequenced in a study of OX40 agonist ivuxolimab in advanced cancers. Method: immunoSEQ multiplex PCR; TCRdb's copy keeps in-frame clones and lacks some. The sample yields fewer than 85,000 clones, more than 70% seen once. Material: CD4+ or CD8+ T cells sorted from blood, obtained in a trial of the OX40 agonist ivuxolimab. All receptors come from an adult with an advanced solid tumor such as melanoma, head and neck, liver or kidney cancer.

Only a few counts were recorded for this clone. The chain employs TRBV21-1 and TRBJ2-7; the table's D gene call, TRBD1, was not cross checked with the DNA. TRBV21-1 is noted as a pseudogene. This CDR3 is 15 amino acids long. The CDR3 here is CASSPIKGMPYEQYF. CDR3 nucleotide sequence: TGTGCCAGCAGCCCGATCAAGGGGATGCCCTACGAGCAGTACTTC.

Comment on this clone: Other DNA sequences in the sample encode the same CDR3. The J gene is TRBJ1-2, the V gene TRBV19, with D hard to call. The germline V and J ends were trimmed by 1 base and 1 base, with 4 bases remaining between them. CDR1 LNHDA and CDR2 SQIVND come from the germline V gene (reference sequence). The CDR3 is 13 residues long. Written as DNA, the CDR3 is TGTGCCAGTAGTATAGGGGGTAACTATGGCTACACCTTC. Amino acids: CASSIGGNYGYTF.

This chain connects TRBV2 to TRBJ1-2, with D tentatively TRBD1 (5 bases). CDR3 length: 14 residues. V lost 5 bases and J 7 bases, leaving 17 bases between the germline ends. Germline CDR1 SNHLY, CDR2 FYNNEI. CDR3 DNA sequence: TGTGCCAGCAGTACCCGGGGGGAAGTATCTGGCTACACCTTC. This translates into CASSTRGEVSGYTF.

This clone has a single count. V usage is TRBV6-5 and J usage is TRBJ1-5; 7 nucleotides align to TRBD1. CDR1 is MNHEY, CDR2 SVGAGI, per germline. V was clipped by 2 bases and J by 4 bases; unmatched bases: 2. The CDR3 contains 14 residues. This CDR3 reads CASSYKQGNQPQHF. Written as DNA, the CDR3 is TGTGCCAGCAGTTACAAACAGGGGAATCAGCCCCAGCATTTT.

V and J are TRBV2 and TRBJ2-2, with D perhaps being TRBD1 or TRBD2 (5 bases each). The CDR3 length is 15 residues. Trimming stripped 4 bases from V and 1 base from J, with 10 bases between. Germline-derived CDR1 and CDR2 are SNHLY and FYNNEI. The CDR3 spells CASSGWGRNTGELFF. The DNA of the CDR3 is TGTGCCAGCAGTGGGTGGGGGAGGAACACCGGGGAGCTGTTTTTT.

In DNA form, the CDR3 reads TGTGCCAGCAGCTTAGGACAGGGGGCAAGATCACCCCTCCACTTT. Protein: CASSLGQGARSPLHF. The chain recombines TRBV7-9 with TRBJ1-6; 10 nucleotides agree with TRBD1. The junction had 4 bases not matched to a gene; V was cut back by 1 base and J by 10 bases. The CDR3 has 15 amino acids. CDR1 and CDR2 (germline): SEHNR, FQNEAQ (reference sequence).

The gene calls are TRBV11-2 and TRBJ1-4; no reliable D call. V was cut by 1 base and J by 2 bases, with 8 bases left in between. The CDR3 spans 15 residues. The germline gives CDR1 SGHAT, CDR2 FQNNGV. The CDR3 reads CASSLVGLTNEKLFF. The CDR3, as DNA: TGTGCCAGCAGCTTAGTGGGATTGACTAATGAAAAACTGTTTTTT.

This chain uses TRBV28 with TRBJ2-7, with 12 bases fitting TRBD2. Trimming took 5 bases from V and 7 from J; bases not matched to a gene: 9. The CDR3 sequence is 15 residues long. Germline CDR1 is MDHEN and CDR2 is SYDVKM. Here the CDR3 reads CASSRRLAGVQEQYF. The CDR3 coding sequence is TGTGCCAGCAGTCGTCGACTAGCGGGAGTGCAAGAGCAGTACTTC.

The chain joins TRBV6-6 to TRBJ1-2; D might be TRBD1 (5 bases). This CDR3 comprises 13 residues. V lost 6 bases and J 8 bases, leaving 16 bases between the germline ends. Germline V CDR1 and CDR2: MNHNY, SVGAGI (reference sequence). In nucleotides, the CDR3 is TGTGCCAGCAGCCAGGGAGGCGGGTTCGGCTACACCTTC. Amino acid sequence: CASSQGGGFGYTF.

The chain employs TRBV7-9 and TRBJ2-5; 8 bases are a match to TRBD1. The CDR3 has 15 residues. The germline gives CDR1 SEHNR, CDR2 FQNEAQ (reference sequence). The J segment lost 4 bases and the V segment lost 5 bases, leaving 9 bases of the junction unmatched. CDR3 loop: CASSTTDRDGETQYF. The CDR3 coding sequence is TGTGCCAGCAGCACCACGGACAGGGACGGAGAGACCCAGTACTTC.

This clone was seen just once. This rearrangement joins TRBV7-9 to TRBJ1-2; D is unresolved. Germline values: CDR1 SEHNR, CDR2 FQNEAQ (reference sequence). The V and J ends lost 4 bases and 3 bases respectively, with 12 bases between them. The length of the CDR3 is 14 residues. The CDR3 reads CASSSTGRYYGYTF. In nucleotides, the CDR3 is TGTGCCAGCAGCTCCACGGGCAGGTACTATGGCTACACCTTC.

The chain joins TRBV5-1 to TRBJ1-5; D is ambiguous. This CDR3 spans 14 amino acids. Germline V gene lookup returns CDR1 SGHRS and CDR2 YFSETQ. V was pared by 0 bases and J by 7 bases, with 11 bases between. CDR3 residues: CASSLDGGGQPQHF. CDR3 coding DNA: TGCGCCAGCAGCTTGGATGGAGGTGGGCAGCCCCAGCATTTT.

The chain has TRBV6-1 and TRBJ2-7, with D hard to call. V was pared by 1 base and J by 3 bases, with 7 bases between. This CDR3 spans 13 amino acids. Germline lookup yields CDR1 MNHNS and CDR2 SASEGT. The DNA for the CDR3 is TGTGCCAGCAGTGAAGACGGCCTCTACGAGCAGTACTTC. Translating gives CASSEDGLYEQYF.

This chain joins TRBV6-5 and TRBJ1-1; D remains unclear. The CDR3 is 14 residues long. V was trimmed by 6 bases and J by 1 base, leaving 12 bases between them. The germline CDR1 and CDR2 sequences are MNHEY and SVGAGI. The CDR3 sequence: CASRVGPQNTEAFF. For the CDR3, the DNA is TGTGCCAGCAGGGTGGGCCCCCAGAACACTGAAGCTTTCTTT.